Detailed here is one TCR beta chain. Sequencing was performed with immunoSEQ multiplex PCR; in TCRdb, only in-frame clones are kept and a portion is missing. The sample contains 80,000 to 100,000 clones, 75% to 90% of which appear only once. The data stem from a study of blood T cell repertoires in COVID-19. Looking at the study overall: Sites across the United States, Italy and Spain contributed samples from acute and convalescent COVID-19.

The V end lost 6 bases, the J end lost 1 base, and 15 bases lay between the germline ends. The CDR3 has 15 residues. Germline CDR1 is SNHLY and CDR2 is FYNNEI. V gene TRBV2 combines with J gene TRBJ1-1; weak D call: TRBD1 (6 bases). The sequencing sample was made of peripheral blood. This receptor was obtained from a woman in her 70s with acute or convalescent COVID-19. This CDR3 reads CASRRPGQQNTEAFF. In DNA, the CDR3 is TGTGCCAGCAGACGACCGGGACAACAGAACACTGAAGCTTTCTTT.